A single sample is the source of the 26 T cell receptor beta chains below, sequenced in a study of T cell responses to AZD1222 COVID-19 vaccine (dated by TCRdb to about 2021). Receptor libraries were prepared by the immunoSEQ multiplex PCR assay. Sourced from immuneACCESS, this table was stored by TCRdb with only in-frame sequences that have V and J called. A share of the clones is absent; for the studies checked, an unresolved V gene accounts for under half, and the remainder has no known explanation. A total of approximately 160,000 clones appear in this sample, around nine tenths of them only once. About 1.4% of the sample lies in the top ten. Per the publication, the time point label means: baseline before first vaccination. The sequences come from peripheral blood, collected on day 0 of AZD1222 vaccination. The receptor set was obtained from an adult in good health.

The table lists this clone with a few counts. This sequence joins TRBV19 and TRBJ1-5; no firm D call. V was clipped by 9 bases and J by 11 bases, with 20 bases between them. CDR3 length equals 13 residues. CDR1 and CDR2 from the germline V gene are LNHDA and SQIVND (reference sequence). The chain's CDR3 is CASQRDGLRAQHF. Written as DNA, the CDR3 is TGTGCCAGCCAAAGAGACGGGCTTAGGGCCCAGCATTTT.

The V call is TRBV29-1, the J call TRBJ2-2; D call uncertain. There are 11 residues in the CDR3. The ends were cut back, 5 bases at V and 6 bases at J, with 7 bases in the middle. Germline CDR1 SQVTM, CDR2 ANQGSEA. CDR3 loop: CSVHSSGELFF. The CDR3 DNA sequence: TGCAGCGTTCACAGCTCCGGGGAGCTGTTTTTT.

The V call is TRBV4-3, the J call TRBJ1-3; D is undetermined. The length of the CDR3 is 16 residues. Trimming removed 0 bases from V and 8 bases from J, with 17 bases in between. Germline V lookup: CDR1 LGHNA, CDR2 YSLEER. The CDR3 sequence is CASSQERRTGADTIYF. In nucleotides, the CDR3 is TGCGCCAGCAGCCAAGAGAGGAGAACCGGTGCGGACACCATATATTTT.

This clone was recorded only once. The gene calls are TRBV28 and TRBJ2-4, with D possibly being TRBD2 (5 bases). V was shortened by 3 bases and J by 3 bases, with 12 bases between the two germline ends. The CDR3 has 15 amino acids. Germline V gene data show CDR1 as MDHEN and CDR2 as SYDVKM. The CDR3 sequence: CASSFLDGDKNIQYF. In DNA, the CDR3 is TGTGCCAGCAGTTTCCTAGACGGGGACAAAAACATTCAGTACTTC.

V gene TRBV5-1 combines with J gene TRBJ2-7, with D hard to call. V was cut by 0 bases and J by 0 bases, with 7 bases left in between. This CDR3 contains 14 residues. Germline values: CDR1 SGHRS, CDR2 YFSETQ. CDR3 amino acids: CASSLDISSYEQYF. CDR3 DNA sequence: TGCGCCAGCAGCTTGGACATTAGCTCCTACGAGCAGTACTTC.

J is TRBJ1-2 and V is TRBV6-1, with 8 positions matching TRBD1. The CDR3 runs 17 residues. With 0 bases clipped from V and 1 base from J, the junction kept 7 bases outside the gene matches. The V gene's germline CDR1 is MNHNS and CDR2 SASEGT. CDR3 amino acids: CASSEARRTGINYGYTF. In DNA, the CDR3 is TGTGCCAGCAGTGAAGCGCGTAGGACAGGGATTAACTATGGCTACACCTTC.

The chain couples TRBV28 to TRBJ2-3, with D possibly TRBD2 on 6 matching bases. The CDR3 length is 16 residues. The germline V gene has CDR1 MDHEN and CDR2 SYDVKM. V lost 6 bases, J lost 4 bases, and 20 bases lay in between. CDR3 protein: CASSPRRVLEADTQYF. CDR3 sequence (DNA): TGTGCCAGCAGCCCGAGGAGGGTCTTGGAGGCAGATACGCAGTATTTT.

This chain uses TRBV28 with TRBJ1-4; tentative D call: TRBD1 (6 bases). CDR1 and CDR2 from the germline V gene are MDHEN and SYDVKM. Trimming took 6 bases from V and 3 from J, leaving 11 bases between them. CDR3 length: 14 residues. CDR3: CASSNRAANEKLFF. CDR3 nucleotides: TGTGCCAGCAGCAACAGGGCAGCTAATGAAAAACTGTTTTTT.

V is TRBV6-2 or TRBV6-3 and J is TRBJ2-3, with 13 positions matching TRBD2. This CDR3 has 16 residues. Germline V gene lookup returns CDR1 MNHEY and CDR2 SVGEGT. Losses at the gene ends were 2 bases for V and 2 bases for J; bases not matched to a gene: 1. The CDR3 sequence: CASSYGLAGATDTQYF. CDR3 DNA sequence: TGTGCCAGCAGTTACGGACTAGCGGGGGCCACAGATACGCAGTATTTT.

V gene TRBV3-1 (or the pseudogene TRBV3-2) combines with J gene TRBJ1-6, with D possibly matching TRBD1 (5 bases). The germline gives CDR1 LGHDT, CDR2 YNNKEL (reference sequence). The CDR3 runs to 16 residues. V was trimmed by 3 bases and J by 6 bases, leaving 15 bases between them. CDR3 bases: TGTGCCAGCAGCCAGGGGGGATCGGCGCTTAATTCACCCCTCCACTTT. Encoded protein: CASSQGGSALNSPLHF.

This rearrangement joins TRBV7-2 to TRBJ1-1; D unresolved. Trimming pared 1 base from V and 6 bases from J, leaving 24 bases between. Germline values: CDR1 SGHTA, CDR2 FQGNSA. The CDR3 spans 18 residues. The CDR3 nucleotides are TGTGCCAGCAGCTTAGTTGTCTCTAATTTGGCGAGGATCGCTGAAGCTTTCTTT. This sequence encodes CASSLVVSNLARIAEAFF.

This sequence joins TRBV7-2 and TRBJ1-4; 9 bases match TRBD1. The CDR3 extends over 15 amino acids. Germline V gene sequence: CDR1 SGHTA, CDR2 FQGNSA. J gave up 7 bases and V 4 bases, and 7 bases lay outside the gene matches. The CDR3 nucleotides read TGTGCCAGCAGCTCCGCCGGGACAGGGATTGAAAAACTGTTTTTT. Protein product: CASSSAGTGIEKLFF.

V gene TRBV3-1 (or the pseudogene TRBV3-2) combines with J gene TRBJ1-4; D remains unclear. The ends were cut back, 1 base at V and 8 bases at J, with 11 bases in the middle. The CDR3 runs 14 residues. CDR1 is LGHDT and CDR2 is YNNKEL in the germline V gene (reference sequence). CDR3 coding DNA: TGTGCCAGCAGCCAAGGTTCTATACACGAAAAACTGTTTTTT. This codes for CASSQGSIHEKLFF.

The sample holds a few counts of this clone. This chain connects TRBV12-5 to TRBJ1-4, with no clear D. V lost 5 bases, J lost 7 bases, and 14 bases lay in between. Germline V gives CDR1 LGHNT, CDR2 FRNRAP. The CDR3 is made up of 14 amino acids. CDR3 nucleotide sequence: TGTGCTAGTGGTCCGAGACTGGGAGGTGAAAAACTGTTTTTT. This gives the protein CASGPRLGGEKLFF. The entire variable domain, with the rest obtained from reference TRBV12-5 and TRBJ1-4, is as follows: DARVTQTPRHKVTEMGQEVTMRCQPILGHNTVFWYRQTMMQGLELLAYFRNRAPLDDSGMPKDRFSAEMPDATLATLKIQPSEPRDSAVYFCASGPRLGGEKLFFGSGTQLSVL.

The rearrangement uses TRBV7-2 and TRBJ1-1; possibly TRBD1 for D (5 bases). CDR1 is SGHTA, CDR2 FQGNSA, per germline. Between the trimmed V and J ends, which lost 5 bases and 1 base, there was a span of 14 bases. The CDR3 length is 15 residues. CDR3 coding DNA: TGTGCCAGCAGCGGCACATCCGACAGGAACACTGAAGCTTTCTTT. Translated, it gives CASSGTSDRNTEAFF.

This chain joins TRBV18 and TRBJ2-3; no definite D call. There are 15 residues in the CDR3. V was pared by 3 bases and J by 0 bases, with 10 bases between. Germline assignment: CDR1 KGHSH and CDR2 LQKENI. CDR3 sequence reads: CASSPVQLSTDTQYF. CDR3 in DNA: TGTGCCAGCTCACCGGTCCAGCTGAGCACAGATACGCAGTATTTT.

The genes are TRBV9 and TRBJ1-2, with 8 positions matching TRBD1. The germline gives CDR1 SGDLS, CDR2 YYNGEE. V shed 3 bases, J shed 1 base, and the junction held 5 bases outside the gene matches. The CDR3 covers 15 residues. CDR3 in amino acids: CASSAFGQGNYGYTF. The CDR3 region has the DNA TGTGCCAGCAGCGCCTTTGGACAGGGTAACTATGGCTACACCTTC.

The chain joins TRBV4-2 to TRBJ2-4, with D perhaps given as TRBD1 or TRBD2 (5 bases each). The CDR3 covers 15 residues. Germline lookup yields CDR1 LGHNA and CDR2 YNFKEQ. V was pared by 2 bases and J by 7 bases, with 15 bases between. CDR3 residues: CASSQTGGISNIQYF. In DNA form, the CDR3 reads TGTGCCAGCAGCCAAACTGGGGGAATATCGAACATTCAGTACTTC.

In this sample, this clone turned up once. The genes are TRBV3-1 (or the pseudogene TRBV3-2) and TRBJ1-6; 10 bases are shared with TRBD1. Germline V gives CDR1 LGHDT, CDR2 YNNKEL (reference sequence). The CDR3 contains 24 residues. With V trimmed by 4 bases and J by 0 bases, 24 bases remained unmatched. The CDR3 DNA sequence: TGTGCCAGCAGCCCACTTACTTTACTCCCTTTCGGACAGGGGGTTAACTCCTATAATTCACCCCTCCACTTT. This codes for CASSPLTLLPFGQGVNSYNSPLHF.

The V call is TRBV11-2, the J call TRBJ2-7, with D possibly being TRBD1 (5 bases). This CDR3 has 13 amino acids. V lost 5 bases to trimming and J lost 6 bases, with 14 bases between them. The germline V gene encodes CDR1 SGHAT and CDR2 FQNNGV. DNA of the CDR3: TGTGCCAGCAGCGACGAGGCAGGGCTCGAGCAGTACTTC. It yields the protein CASSDEAGLEQYF.

CDR3 sequence: CASSLRGGTGNTIYF. In DNA, the CDR3 is TGTGCCAGCAGTCTCCGGGGGGGGACTGGAAACACCATATATTTT. The chain links TRBV27 to TRBJ1-3; D is possibly TRBD1 (5 bases). Per the germline V gene, CDR1 is MNHEY and CDR2 is SMNVEV (reference sequence). This CDR3 contains 15 residues. V was shortened by 5 bases and J by 2 bases, with 13 bases between the two germline ends.

This rearrangement joins TRBV30 to TRBJ1-1; weak D call: TRBD1 (5 bases). The V end was cut by 0 bases, the J end by 2 bases, with 13 bases between. Germline-derived CDR1 and CDR2 are GTSNPN and SVGIG (reference sequence). CDR3 size: 15 residues. The CDR3 sequence: CAWSVLGVGNTEAFF. CDR3 sequence (DNA): TGTGCCTGGAGTGTACTAGGGGTGGGTAACACTGAAGCTTTCTTT.

V is TRBV7-2 and J is TRBJ2-7; 12 bases line up with TRBD2. The CDR3 totals 15 residues. Trimming removed 5 bases from V and 2 bases from J; junction bases left unmatched: 4. Germline CDR1 and CDR2: SGHTA and FQGNSA. This CDR3 is CASSETSGGAYEQYF. The DNA for the CDR3 is TGTGCCAGCAGCGAGACTAGCGGGGGTGCCTACGAGCAGTACTTC.

The V and J genes are TRBV7-8 and TRBJ2-1, with 12 bases aligning to TRBD2. Germline values: CDR1 SGHVS, CDR2 FQNEAQ. Germline trimming cut 2 bases from V and 3 bases from J; bases unmatched to any gene: 8. The CDR3 covers 18 residues. In DNA, the CDR3 is TGTGCCAGCAGCTTAAGGGCTAGCGGGGGGGCCGGCTACAATGAGCAGTTCTTC. Protein product: CASSLRASGGAGYNEQFF.

With regard to this clone: At the DNA level, this CDR3 is encoded by other sequences in the same sample as well. The chain recombines TRBV4-2 with TRBJ2-3; D is undetermined. The V gene's germline CDR1 is LGHNA and CDR2 YNFKEQ. The CDR3 runs 11 residues. V lost 1 base and J 4 bases, leaving 0 bases between the germline ends. This CDR3 reads CASSQADTQYF. Here the CDR3 DNA reads TGTGCCAGCAGCCAAGCAGATACGCAGTATTTT.

This clone was recorded a few times. This rearrangement joins TRBV6-1 to TRBJ2-7, with D tentatively TRBD1 or TRBD2 (5 bases each). CDR1 MNHNS and CDR2 SASEGT come from the germline V gene. Trimming shortened V by 3 bases and J by 7 bases, and 16 bases separated the two germline ends. This CDR3 has 14 residues. The CDR3 DNA reads TGTGCCAGCAGTGAGGGGGTGGGCCTGGGAGAGCAGTACTTC. Its protein product is CASSEGVGLGEQYF.